These 8 T cell receptor beta chains share one sample of origin, sequenced in a study of blood T cell repertoires in COVID-19. Profiling relied on immunoSEQ multiplex PCR, and the TCRdb table lists in-frame clones only, not all of them. The sample has 40,000 to 65,000 clones, 86% seen once; the top ten hold less than 3%. The sample taken for sequencing was peripheral blood. The receptors were gathered from a man aged 80 or over with acute or convalescent COVID-19.

The genes are TRBV2 and TRBJ2-2; 8 bases fit TRBD1. J gave up 5 bases and V 6 bases, and 8 bases lay outside the gene matches. Germline CDR1 and CDR2: SNHLY and FYNNEI. The CDR3 is made up of 15 amino acids. This CDR3 reads CASSPDRGGTGELFF. In DNA form, the CDR3 reads TGTGCCAGCAGCCCTGACAGGGGAGGTACCGGGGAGCTGTTTTTT.

This chain links TRBV11-2 with TRBJ2-3; a possible D gene is TRBD2 (7 bases). V lost 4 bases and J 6 bases, leaving 17 bases between the germline ends. The CDR3 extends over 15 amino acids. CDR1 is SGHAT, CDR2 FQNNGV, per germline. The CDR3 is CASSSYAGAPDTQYF. The CDR3 DNA reads as TGTGCCAGCAGCTCCTACGCGGGGGCGCCTGATACGCAGTATTTT.

This clone is a singleton in its sample. The chain has TRBV5-1 and TRBJ2-1; TRBD1 matches 8 bases. With V trimmed by 0 bases and J by 3 bases, 2 bases remained unmatched. This CDR3 is built from 15 residues. Germline values: CDR1 SGHRS, CDR2 YFSETQ. The CDR3 is CASSLGTGYYNEQFF. Here the CDR3 DNA reads TGCGCCAGCAGCTTGGGGACAGGGTACTACAATGAGCAGTTCTTC. The complete variable domain, with remaining parts taken from reference TRBV5-1 and TRBJ2-1, reads KAGVTQTPRYLIKTRGQQVTLSCSPISGHRSVSWYQQTPGQGLQFLFEYFSETQRNKGNFPGRFSGRQFSNSRSEMNVSTLELGDSALYLCASSLGTGYYNEQFFGPGTRLTVL.

This rearrangement joins TRBV5-1 to TRBJ1-1, with 9 bases matching TRBD1. The CDR3 loop spans 14 amino acids. Germline CDR1 SGHRS, CDR2 YFSETQ. The V segment lost 0 bases and the J segment 7 bases; nucleotides outside the gene matches: 4. The CDR3 DNA reads TGCGCCAGCAGCTTGGTTGCGACAGGGGGTGAAGCTTTCTTT. Protein sequence: CASSLVATGGEAFF.

V usage is TRBV6-5 and J usage is TRBJ1-5, with 11 bases matching TRBD1. The CDR3 totals 14 residues. Per the germline V gene, CDR1 is MNHEY and CDR2 is SVGAGI. Trimming at V came to 5 bases and at J to 5 bases, leaving 2 bases not matched to a gene. The CDR3 DNA reads as TGTGCCAGCAGTCGGACAGGGGGCGATCAGCCCCAGCATTTT. This gives the protein CASSRTGGDQPQHF.

The chain carries TRBV7-2 and TRBJ1-6, with D perhaps TRBD1 (6 bases). With 5 bases removed from V and 0 bases from J, the gap between germline ends came to 17 bases. Looked up from germline, CDR1 is SGHTA and CDR2 is FQGNSA. This CDR3 is built from 18 residues. In nucleotides, the CDR3 is TGTGCCAGCAGCCCCCGACAGGCTTCGAGCTCCTATAATTCACCCCTCCACTTT. Encoded protein: CASSPRQASSSYNSPLHF.

The chain is built from TRBV12-3 or TRBV12-4 and TRBJ1-2; no reliable D call. This CDR3 region has 11 residues. The ends were cut back, 8 bases at V and 2 bases at J, with 6 bases in the middle. CDR3 in DNA: TGTGCCAGCCGAGAAAACTATGGCTACACCTTC. It specifies CASRENYGYTF.

The chain recombines TRBV4-3 with TRBJ1-4; possibly TRBD1 for D (5 bases). Per the germline V gene, CDR1 is LGHNA and CDR2 is YSLEER. The CDR3 runs 13 residues. V dropped 1 base and J dropped 7 bases, with 7 bases sitting between them. DNA of the CDR3: TGCGCCAGCAGCCAAGCGGGGGGTGAAAAACTGTTTTTT. As protein: CASSQAGGEKLFF.